One and the same sample provided the 24 T cell receptor beta chains below, sequenced in a study of memory B cells and T cells in multiple sclerosis. Produced via immunoSEQ multiplex PCR; TCRdb's table is partial and in-frame only. The sample comprises over 35,000 clones, approximately 80% of which are singletons, and roughly 1% rests with the top ten. For these receptors, no antigen is known. Separate sequencing covered autoproliferating (CFSE-dim) and non-proliferating (CFSE-high) T cells from stimulus-free culture. Pooled replicate wells came from some 50 million CFSE-labeled PBMCs cultured less than nine days without stimulus. Sequenced sample: PBMCs from blood kept in culture. The origin of the receptors is a human donor with multiple sclerosis.

The chain recombines TRBV5-1 with TRBJ1-1; D is possibly TRBD1 (6 bases). CDR1 and CDR2 from the germline V gene are SGHRS and YFSETQ. The CDR3 contains 17 residues. V shed 3 bases and J shed 1 base, with 19 bases lying between them. The CDR3 protein is CASSSQRSGQTNTEAFF. The CDR3, as DNA: TGCGCCAGCAGCTCCCAAAGAAGCGGACAGACGAACACTGAAGCTTTCTTT. The whole variable domain, remainder taken from reference TRBV5-1 and TRBJ1-1, is KAGVTQTPRYLIKTRGQQVTLSCSPISGHRSVSWYQQTPGQGLQFLFEYFSETQRNKGNFPGRFSGRQFSNSRSEMNVSTLELGDSALYLCASSSQRSGQTNTEAFFGQGTRLTVV.

The chain employs TRBV6-5 and TRBJ1-4; no clear D. This CDR3 comprises 14 residues. V was trimmed by 5 bases and J by 0 bases, leaving 7 bases between them. Germline-derived CDR1 and CDR2 are MNHEY and SVGAGI. The CDR3 DNA reads TGTGCCAGCAGTATCACCACAACTAATGAAAAACTGTTTTTT. This encodes CASSITTTNEKLFF.

The J gene is TRBJ1-1, the V gene TRBV30, with D possibly TRBD1 on 6 matching bases. CDR3 length: 11 residues. Germline-derived CDR1 and CDR2 are GTSNPN and SVGIG (reference sequence). V lost 4 bases to trimming and J lost 5 bases, with 8 bases between them. The chain's CDR3 is CAWTGATEAFF. The CDR3, as DNA: TGTGCCTGGACAGGGGCTACTGAAGCTTTCTTT.

The genes are TRBV4-3 and TRBJ2-7; 11 nucleotides agree with TRBD1. Per the germline V gene, CDR1 is LGHNA and CDR2 is YSLEER. This CDR3 comprises 15 residues. Losses at the gene ends were 2 bases for V and 3 bases for J; bases not matched to a gene: 3. The DNA of the CDR3 is TGCGCCAGCAGCCAAACCGGGACAGGGGGCTACGAGCAGTACTTC. Its translation is CASSQTGTGGYEQYF.

V gene TRBV10-3 combines with J gene TRBJ1-1; no reliable D call. Germline CDR1 is ENHRY and CDR2 is SYGVKD. Trimming removed 4 bases at V and 8 bases at J, with 11 bases between. The CDR3 covers 12 residues. The CDR3 here is CAISADPREAFF. The DNA for the CDR3 is TGTGCCATCAGTGCTGACCCTAGAGAAGCTTTCTTT.

The chain is built from TRBV10-3 and TRBJ2-7; possibly TRBD2 for D (6 bases). CDR1 and CDR2 (germline): ENHRY, SYGVKD. CDR3 length: 15 amino acids. V lost 0 bases, J lost 2 bases, and 11 bases lay in between. The CDR3 DNA sequence: TGTGCCATCAGTGAGTCGCCTAGCGCAGCCTACGAGCAGTACTTC. Residues: CAISESPSAAYEQYF.

The rearrangement joins TRBV6-5 to TRBJ1-4; TRBD1 agrees at 7 bases. The CDR3 has 14 residues. Germline V gives CDR1 MNHEY, CDR2 SVGAGI. The J segment lost 0 bases and the V segment lost 8 bases, leaving 3 bases of the junction unmatched. The CDR3 reads CASRQGSTNEKLFF. The CDR3 DNA reads as TGTGCCAGCCGACAGGGATCAACTAATGAAAAACTGTTTTTT.

V is TRBV6-6 and J is TRBJ1-2, with D unclear. Germline V CDR1 and CDR2: MNHNY, SVGAGI (reference sequence). The CDR3 is 11 amino acids. Trimming left V 7 bases short and J 2 bases short, with 5 bases between. The CDR3 coding sequence is TGTGCCAGCACCCGAAACTATGGCTACACCTTC. Translated: CASTRNYGYTF.

This sequence joins TRBV6-1 and TRBJ1-5; TRBD1 might be the D (5 bases). CDR1 is MNHNS and CDR2 is SASEGT in the germline V gene. Trimming stripped 5 bases from V and 1 base from J, with 12 bases between. The CDR3 is 15 amino acids. CDR3 amino acids: CASSKGWDSNQPQHF. The CDR3 DNA follows: TGTGCCAGCAGTAAAGGGTGGGACAGCAATCAGCCCCAGCATTTT.

The V gene is TRBV30, the J gene TRBJ2-3; TRBD1 aligns across 8 bases. The germline gives CDR1 GTSNPN, CDR2 SVGIG (reference sequence). The CDR3 consists of 13 residues. The junction had 4 bases not matched to a gene; V was cut back by 4 bases and J by 4 bases. The CDR3 reads CAWTLQGADTQYF. The CDR3 DNA is TGTGCCTGGACCTTACAGGGGGCAGATACGCAGTATTTT. Supplemented by reference TRBV30 and TRBJ2-3, the full variable domain reads SQTIHQWPATLVQPVGSPLSLECTVEGTSNPNLYWYRQAAGRGLQLLFYSVGIGQISSEVPQNLSASRPQDRQFILSSKKLLLSDSGFYLCAWTLQGADTQYFGPGTRLTVL.

V is TRBV5-1 and J is TRBJ1-3; D may be TRBD1 (5 bases). The CDR3 length is 14 residues. V lost 8 bases to trimming and J lost 0 bases, with 12 bases between them. Germline CDR1 reads SGHRS; CDR2 reads YFSETQ. Here the CDR3 DNA reads TGCGCCAGTGGGACGGATTTCTCTGGAAACACCATATATTTT. Translating gives CASGTDFSGNTIYF.

The J gene is TRBJ1-2, the V gene TRBV18; TRBD1 is a possible D gene (6 bases). Germline assignment: CDR1 KGHSH and CDR2 LQKENI. Trimming took off 6 bases at V and 4 bases at J, with 12 bases between the two ends. CDR3 size: 13 residues. The CDR3 here is CASSLRDIYGYTF. The CDR3 DNA reads as TGTGCCAGCTCGCTGCGGGACATCTATGGCTACACCTTC.

The genes are TRBV5-1 and TRBJ1-1; 8 nucleotides align to TRBD1. Germline V gene lookup returns CDR1 SGHRS and CDR2 YFSETQ. CDR3 size: 13 residues. The V segment lost 7 bases and the J segment 4 bases; nucleotides outside the gene matches: 6. CDR3 bases: TGCGCCAGCGGCGGACAGGGCGGCACTGAAGCTTTCTTT. Encoded protein: CASGGQGGTEAFF.

The chain links TRBV6-1 to TRBJ1-5; 8 nucleotides line up with TRBD1. Germline loops: CDR1 MNHNS, CDR2 SASEGT. J lost 5 bases, V lost 5 bases, and 2 bases had no gene match. The CDR3 length is 13 residues. This CDR3 is CASSPGGYQPQHF. In nucleotides, the CDR3 is TGTGCCAGCAGTCCAGGGGGCTATCAGCCCCAGCATTTT.

The chain has TRBV2 and TRBJ1-4; D is ambiguous. Germline lookup yields CDR1 SNHLY and CDR2 FYNNEI. Trimming left V 6 bases short and J 0 bases short, with 11 bases between. This CDR3 has 15 residues. In DNA form, the CDR3 reads TGTGCCAGCAGCCCGCTGACGGCAACTAATGAAAAACTGTTTTTT. Protein: CASSPLTATNEKLFF.

The rearrangement joins TRBV30 to TRBJ1-2; no definite D call. V lost 5 bases and J 5 bases, leaving 9 bases between the germline ends. This CDR3 comprises 11 residues. Germline values: CDR1 GTSNPN, CDR2 SVGIG (reference sequence). The CDR3 DNA reads TGTGCCTGGCCCCACCTGTATGGCTACACCTTC. It yields the protein CAWPHLYGYTF. Full variable domain (rest looked up from reference TRBV30 and TRBJ1-2): SQTIHQWPATLVQPVGSPLSLECTVEGTSNPNLYWYRQAAGRGLQLLFYSVGIGQISSEVPQNLSASRPQDRQFILSSKKLLLSDSGFYLCAWPHLYGYTFGSGTRLTVV.

The V gene is TRBV5-6, the J gene TRBJ2-2, with no clear D. Germline CDR1 and CDR2: SGHDT and YYEEEE. This CDR3 contains 14 residues. Deletions cut 5 bases from V and 4 bases from J, with 12 bases between. CDR3 DNA: TGTGCCAGCAGTACTGACATCCTCACCGGGGAGCTGTTTTTT. Its protein product is CASSTDILTGELFF.

The chain employs TRBV7-9 and TRBJ1-6; unclear D gene. CDR3 length equals 16 residues. Germline V gene lookup returns CDR1 SEHNR and CDR2 FQNEAQ (reference sequence). V was trimmed by 6 bases and J by 0 bases, leaving 12 bases between them. CDR3 residues: CASRQSQSSYNSPLHF. In DNA form, the CDR3 reads TGTGCCAGCAGACAGTCGCAAAGCTCCTATAATTCACCCCTCCACTTT.

The rearrangement uses TRBV5-1 and TRBJ2-1, with no clear D. There are 14 residues in the CDR3. Germline loops: CDR1 SGHRS, CDR2 YFSETQ. V shed 2 bases and J shed 8 bases, with 14 bases lying between them. The CDR3 bases are TGCGCCAGCAGCTTAAATAGGCCCGAGGATGAGCAGTTCTTC. As protein: CASSLNRPEDEQFF. Complete variable domain (other parts from reference TRBV5-1 and TRBJ2-1): KAGVTQTPRYLIKTRGQQVTLSCSPISGHRSVSWYQQTPGQGLQFLFEYFSETQRNKGNFPGRFSGRQFSNSRSEMNVSTLELGDSALYLCASSLNRPEDEQFFGPGTRLTVL.

This clone has more than one count but fewer than ten. The CDR3 sequence is CASSIVGGGNQPQHF. In nucleotides, the CDR3 is TGTGCCAGTAGTATCGTAGGCGGTGGTAATCAGCCCCAGCATTTT. V is TRBV19 and J is TRBJ1-5; D uncertain. V lost 3 bases, J lost 4 bases, and 13 bases lay in between. Per the germline V gene, CDR1 is LNHDA and CDR2 is SQIVND (reference sequence). This CDR3 has 15 residues.

The chain links TRBV30 to TRBJ1-5; TRBD1 aligns across 8 bases. This CDR3 is 12 amino acids long. Per germline, CDR1 GTSNPN and CDR2 SVGIG (reference sequence). Trimming cost V 5 bases and J 9 bases; bases outside gene matches: 6. The CDR3 here is CAWGTGEGPQHF. CDR3 in DNA: TGTGCCTGGGGGACAGGCGAGGGGCCCCAGCATTTT.

The J gene is TRBJ2-7, the V gene TRBV10-1; TRBD1 or TRBD2 may be the D gene (6 bases each). Germline assignment: CDR1 WNHNN and CDR2 SYGVQD (reference sequence). The CDR3 covers 16 residues. Trimming shortened V by 0 bases and J by 2 bases, and 14 bases separated the two germline ends. CDR3 nucleotides: TGCGCCAGCAGTGAGTCGTGGGGGGCTTTCCCCTACGAGCAGTACTTC. Translated, it gives CASSESWGAFPYEQYF.

The chain has TRBV30 and TRBJ1-4; TRBD1 might be the D (6 bases). V lost 1 base to trimming and J lost 1 base, with 16 bases between them. The germline V gene encodes CDR1 GTSNPN and CDR2 SVGIG (reference sequence). The CDR3 totals 17 residues. The CDR3 is CAWSEGHTDRTNEKLFF. CDR3 coding DNA: TGTGCCTGGAGTGAAGGGCATACGGACAGAACTAATGAAAAACTGTTTTTT.

This clone was seen a single time. This chain joins TRBV4-1 and TRBJ2-5; possibly TRBD2 for D (5 bases). From germline, CDR1 is MGHRA and CDR2 YSYEKL. V lost 0 bases, J lost 5 bases, and 10 bases lay in between. CDR3 length: 14 residues. CDR3 residues: CASSQEPRRETQYF. CDR3 sequence (DNA): TGCGCCAGCAGCCAAGAACCCAGGAGGGAGACCCAGTACTTC.